This paragraph reports one T cell receptor (beta chain). The sample comes from a study of blood T cell repertoires in COVID-19. About the study: The United States, Italy and Spain were the sources of the acute and convalescent COVID-19 samples.

Here immunoSEQ multiplex PCR was the method, and the copy in TCRdb shows in-frame clones only, minus some. This sample has approximately 41,000 clones, with under 85% found just once. The V and J ends lost 7 bases and 2 bases respectively, with 9 bases between them. Germline V CDR1 and CDR2: LNHDA, SQIVND (reference sequence). The length of the CDR3 is 14 residues. The gene calls are TRBV19 and TRBJ2-6, with a possible D match to TRBD1 (6 bases). Sequencing was carried out using peripheral blood. The clonotype originates from a woman at least 80 years old with acute or convalescent COVID-19. Here the CDR3 reads CASKQGAGANVLTF. CDR3 sequence (DNA): TGTGCCAGTAAACAGGGTGCTGGGGCCAACGTCCTGACTTTC.